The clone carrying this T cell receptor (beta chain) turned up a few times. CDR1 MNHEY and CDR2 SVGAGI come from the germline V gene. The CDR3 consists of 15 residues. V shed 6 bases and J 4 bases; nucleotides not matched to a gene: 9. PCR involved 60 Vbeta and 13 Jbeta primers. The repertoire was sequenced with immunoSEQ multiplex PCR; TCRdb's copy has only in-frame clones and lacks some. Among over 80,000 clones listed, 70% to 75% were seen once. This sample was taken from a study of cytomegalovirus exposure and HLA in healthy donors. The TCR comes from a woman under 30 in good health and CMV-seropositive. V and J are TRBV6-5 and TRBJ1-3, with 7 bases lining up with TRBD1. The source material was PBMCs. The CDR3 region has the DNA TGTGCCAGCAGACCCGACAGGGCCGTCGGAAACACCATATATTTT. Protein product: CASRPDRAVGNTIYF.